These 3 T cell receptor beta chains share one sample of origin, sequenced in a study of PD-L1 blockade in urothelial cancer (dated by TCRdb to the late 2010s). In the paper's terms, the time point label means: pretreatment peripheral blood. Libraries came from the immunoSEQ multiplex PCR assay. TCRdb's version of the immuneACCESS table is confined to in-frame rearrangements and falls short of the full clone set. An unresolved V gene accounts for under half of the shortfall where checked; the remainder is of unknown origin. Within this sample are some 80,000 clones, with about 85% of them counted one time only. Of the sample, roughly 6.6% is held by the ten largest clones. Here the sequenced sample was PBMCs, taken around atezolizumab (anti-PD-L1) treatment. These receptor sequences come from a middle-aged man with urothelial cancer.

J is TRBJ1-2 and V is TRBV30, with 8 nucleotides matching TRBD1. Germline CDR1 GTSNPN, CDR2 SVGIG (reference sequence). This CDR3 contains 13 residues. V gave up 0 bases and J gave up 8 bases; unmatched junction bases: 5. DNA of the CDR3: TGTGCCTGGAGTGTGGACAGGGTGGCGGGCTACACCTTC. Translated, it gives CAWSVDRVAGYTF.

The chain couples TRBV5-1 to TRBJ2-2, with TRBD2 matching 7 bases. The junction had 10 bases not matched to a gene; V was cut back by 4 bases and J by 7 bases. The CDR3 has 15 amino acids. The V gene's germline CDR1 is SGHRS and CDR2 YFSETQ. Written as DNA, the CDR3 is TGCGCCAGCAGCCGCGAGGGGAGGGCGGACGGGGAGCTGTTTTTT. It codes for CASSREGRADGELFF.

The V and J genes are TRBV28 and TRBJ2-7; 7 bases align to TRBD1. CDR1 and CDR2 from the germline V gene are MDHEN and SYDVKM. This CDR3 has 14 amino acids. V gave up 5 bases and J gave up 4 bases; unmatched junction bases: 8. Here the CDR3 DNA reads TGTGCCAGCAGTGGGTCCGGGACAGTGTACGAGCAGTACTTC. Translation gives CASSGSGTVYEQYF.